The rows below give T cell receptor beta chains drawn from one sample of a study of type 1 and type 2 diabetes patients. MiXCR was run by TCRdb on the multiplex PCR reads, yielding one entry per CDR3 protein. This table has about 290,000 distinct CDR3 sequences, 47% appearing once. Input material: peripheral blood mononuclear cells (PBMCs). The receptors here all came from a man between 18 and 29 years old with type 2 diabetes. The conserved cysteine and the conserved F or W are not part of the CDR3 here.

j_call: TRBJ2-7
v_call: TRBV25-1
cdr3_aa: ASSGTSSYEQC

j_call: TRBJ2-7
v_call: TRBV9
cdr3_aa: ASSQDSGALYEQY

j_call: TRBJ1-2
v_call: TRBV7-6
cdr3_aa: ASSQSPAGQGQYYGHT

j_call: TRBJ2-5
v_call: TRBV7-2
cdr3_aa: ASSQGTSEETQY

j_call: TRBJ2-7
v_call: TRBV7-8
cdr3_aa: ASSQTSGVRDEQY

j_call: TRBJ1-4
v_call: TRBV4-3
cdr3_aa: ASSQKGPGNEKLF

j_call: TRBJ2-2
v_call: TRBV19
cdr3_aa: ASSSPGLHTRELF

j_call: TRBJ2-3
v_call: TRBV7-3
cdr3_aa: ASSPPGTTDTQY

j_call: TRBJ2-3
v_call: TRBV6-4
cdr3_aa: ASSDETGGVDTQY

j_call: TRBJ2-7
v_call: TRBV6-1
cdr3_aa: ASTRDFRDREHEQY

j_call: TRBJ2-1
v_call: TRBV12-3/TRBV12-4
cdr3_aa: ASRQTSHEQF

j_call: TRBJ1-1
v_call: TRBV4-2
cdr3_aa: ASSQDDTKAF